The 2 T cell receptor beta chains below all came from one sample that was sequenced in a study of T cell repertoires in cytomegalovirus infection (dated by TCRdb to 2018 to 2020). TCRdb names Illumina HiSeq 1500 as the instrument used. TCRdb reprocessing: public reads trimmed at Q25 with fastp, clones called with MiXCR, in-frame beta chains kept. Here each entry gathers all rows of one CDR3 protein and keeps the most common genes and DNA. For this sample the table gives roughly 720,000 distinct CDR3 sequences, of which 35% were detected only once. The biggest ten clones account for 2.5% to 3% of the sample. Sequenced input: PBMCs. These receptors were collected from a human donor in good health (CMV status not recorded). Some clones in this sample may be carry-over from other donors' samples.

The gene calls are TRBV3-1 and TRBJ1-2; tentatively, D is TRBD1 (5 bases). Germline CDR1 reads LGHDT; CDR2 reads YNNKEL (reference sequence). The germline V and J ends were trimmed by 2 bases and 7 bases, with 8 bases remaining between them. This CDR3 has 12 residues. CDR3 nucleotides: TGTGCCAGCAGCCAACAGGGCTCTGGCTACACCTTC. Translation: CASSQQGSGYTF.

The CDR3 bases are TGCGCCAGCAGCCAACGCGCAGGCACTCTGAATTCACCCCTCCACTTT. Translating it yields CASSQRAGTLNSPLHF. The chain has TRBV4-1 and TRBJ1-6; D remains unclear. The V gene lost 2 bases and the J gene lost 7 bases, with 15 bases spanning the gap. CDR3 length: 16 amino acids. The germline V gene encodes CDR1 MGHRA and CDR2 YSYEKL.